This T cell receptor beta chain emerged from a study of regulatory T cells in long-lasting Graves disease. Germline V CDR1 and CDR2: MDHEN, SYDVKM. J was trimmed by 5 bases and V by 5 bases; bases with no gene match: 11. The CDR3 covers 15 residues. This clonotype was picked up a small number of times. Library construction for TCR beta used iRepertoire HTBI primers and Arm-PCR of CDR3 regions. MiXCR, applied by TCRdb to the multiplex PCR reads, yields one record per CDR3 protein. The repertoire has approximately 470,000 distinct CDR3 sequences, roughly 15% of them found once; the top ten carry over 9%. Time point indicated: newly diagnosed GD, antithyroid drugs for less than 3 months. Extracted RNA from PBMCs served as the source of the TCR library. The same sample was also studied in work on T cells in Graves' hyperthyroidism and ophthalmopathy. In that study: Lactation, pregnancy, other autoimmune disease or uncontrolled infection led to exclusion of patients.

The chain combines TRBV28 with TRBJ1-2; 7 bases map to TRBD1. Sequencing used peripheral blood mononuclear cells (PBMCs), obtained at new diagnosis, from a patient treated with antithyroid drugs. This TCR was sampled from a man in his forties with Graves disease. This CDR3 is CASSHSQGKGYGYTF. The CDR3 nucleotides read TGTGCCAGCAGTCATTCACAGGGGAAGGGTTATGGCTACACCTTC.